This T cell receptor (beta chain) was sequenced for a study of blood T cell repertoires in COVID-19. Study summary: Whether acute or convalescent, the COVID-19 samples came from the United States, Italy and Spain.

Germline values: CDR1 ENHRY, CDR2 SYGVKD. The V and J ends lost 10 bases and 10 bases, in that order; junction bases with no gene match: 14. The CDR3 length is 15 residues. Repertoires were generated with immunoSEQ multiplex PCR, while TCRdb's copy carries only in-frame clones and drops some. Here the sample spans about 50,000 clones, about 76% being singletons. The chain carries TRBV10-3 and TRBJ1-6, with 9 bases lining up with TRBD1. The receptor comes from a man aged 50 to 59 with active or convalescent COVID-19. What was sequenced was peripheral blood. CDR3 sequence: CATSNDRGGNSPLHF. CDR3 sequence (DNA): TGTGCCACCTCAAATGACAGGGGGGGAAACTCACCCCTCCACTTT.